The sequence of this T cell receptor (beta chain) was determined in a study of cytomegalovirus exposure and HLA in healthy donors. With regard to this clone: Antigen: not known.

V lost 3 bases to trimming and J lost 5 bases, with 14 bases between them. Germline lookup yields CDR1 MNHEY and CDR2 SMNVEV (reference sequence). CDR3 length: 15 residues. Study-level results: The study listed 150 to 200 cytomegalovirus-associated TCR beta chains. A later analysis, which compared TCR beta chains of equal frequency, found the HLA-associated ones more clonally expanded.

The study ran its PCR with 60 Vbeta and 13 Jbeta primers. Sequencing was performed with immunoSEQ multiplex PCR; in TCRdb, only in-frame clones are kept and a portion is missing. The sample consists of 150,000 to 200,000 clones, about 81% of them appearing once. This chain uses TRBV27 with TRBJ1-5; a weak D match, TRBD1 (6 bases). The sample comprised PBMCs. The receptor's source is a young man in good health and CMV-seronegative. The CDR3 loop is CASSFSPGDDQPQHF. DNA for the CDR3: TGTGCCAGCAGTTTTTCCCCAGGGGATGATCAGCCCCAGCATTTT.